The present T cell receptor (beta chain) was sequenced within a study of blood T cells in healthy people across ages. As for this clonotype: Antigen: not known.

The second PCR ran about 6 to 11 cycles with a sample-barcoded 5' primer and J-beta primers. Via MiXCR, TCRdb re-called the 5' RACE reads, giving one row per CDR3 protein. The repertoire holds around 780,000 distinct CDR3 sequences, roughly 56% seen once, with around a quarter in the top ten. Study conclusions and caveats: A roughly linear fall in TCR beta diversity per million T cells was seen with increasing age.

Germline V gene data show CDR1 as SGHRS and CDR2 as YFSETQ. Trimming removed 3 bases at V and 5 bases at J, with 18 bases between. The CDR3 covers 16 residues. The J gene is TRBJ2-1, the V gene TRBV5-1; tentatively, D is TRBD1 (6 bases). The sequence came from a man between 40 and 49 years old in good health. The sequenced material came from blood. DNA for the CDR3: TGCGCCAGCAGCTCCAGAGTGGGCAGGGGTGACAATGAGCAGTTCTTC. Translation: CASSSRVGRGDNEQFF.